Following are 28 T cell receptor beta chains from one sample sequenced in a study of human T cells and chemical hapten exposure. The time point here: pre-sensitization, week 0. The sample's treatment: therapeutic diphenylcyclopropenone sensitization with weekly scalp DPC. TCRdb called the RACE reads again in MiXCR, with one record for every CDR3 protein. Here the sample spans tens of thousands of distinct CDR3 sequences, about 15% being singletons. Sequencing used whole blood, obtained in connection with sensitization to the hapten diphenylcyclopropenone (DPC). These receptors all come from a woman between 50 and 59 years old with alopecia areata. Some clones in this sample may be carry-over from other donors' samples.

The CDR3 sequence: CASSLEGTAYEQYF. The CDR3 DNA reads as TGTGCCAGCAGTTTGGAGGGTACAGCCTACGAGCAGTACTTC. This chain links TRBV28 with TRBJ2-7, with D tentatively TRBD2 (6 bases). V lost 3 bases, J lost 2 bases, and 11 bases lay in between. The CDR3 is 14 amino acids. The V gene's germline CDR1 is MDHEN and CDR2 SYDVKM.

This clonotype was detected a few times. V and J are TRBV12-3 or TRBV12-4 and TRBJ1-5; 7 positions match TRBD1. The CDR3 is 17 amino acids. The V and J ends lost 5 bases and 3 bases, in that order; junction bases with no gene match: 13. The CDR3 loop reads CASSDYNRGKANQPQHF. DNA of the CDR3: TGTGCCAGCAGTGATTATAACAGGGGAAAAGCCAATCAGCCCCAGCATTTT.

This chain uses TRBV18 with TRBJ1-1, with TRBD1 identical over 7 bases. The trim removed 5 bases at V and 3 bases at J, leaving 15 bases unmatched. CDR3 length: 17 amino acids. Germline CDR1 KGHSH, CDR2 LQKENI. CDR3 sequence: CASSSPFLRGRHTEAFF. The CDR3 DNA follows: TGTGCCAGCTCATCTCCATTCCTAAGGGGGCGCCACACTGAAGCTTTCTTT.

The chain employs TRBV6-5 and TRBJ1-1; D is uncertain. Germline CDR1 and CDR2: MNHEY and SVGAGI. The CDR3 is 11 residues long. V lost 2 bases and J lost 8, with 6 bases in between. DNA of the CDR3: TGTGCCAGCAGTTACGGCTACGAAGCTTTCTTT. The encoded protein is CASSYGYEAFF.

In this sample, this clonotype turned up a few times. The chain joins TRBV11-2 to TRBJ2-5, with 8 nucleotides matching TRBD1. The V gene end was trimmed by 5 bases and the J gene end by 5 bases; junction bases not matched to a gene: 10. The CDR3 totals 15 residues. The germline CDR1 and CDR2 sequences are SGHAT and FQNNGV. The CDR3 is CASSPWAGGAETQYF. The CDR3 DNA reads TGTGCCAGCAGCCCATGGGCAGGGGGCGCGGAGACCCAGTACTTC.

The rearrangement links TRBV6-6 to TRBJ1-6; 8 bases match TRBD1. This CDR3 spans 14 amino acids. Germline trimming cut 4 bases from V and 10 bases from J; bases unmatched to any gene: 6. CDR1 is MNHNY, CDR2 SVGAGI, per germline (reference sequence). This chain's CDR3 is CASSFEQGGSPLHF. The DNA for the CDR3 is TGTGCCAGCAGTTTCGAACAGGGGGGGTCACCCCTCCACTTT.

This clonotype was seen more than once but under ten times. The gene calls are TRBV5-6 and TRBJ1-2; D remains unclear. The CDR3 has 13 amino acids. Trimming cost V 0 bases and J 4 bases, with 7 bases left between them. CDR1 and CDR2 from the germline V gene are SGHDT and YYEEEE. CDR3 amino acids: CASSLGLTYGYTF. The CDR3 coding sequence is TGTGCCAGCAGCTTGGGCCTGACCTATGGCTACACCTTC.

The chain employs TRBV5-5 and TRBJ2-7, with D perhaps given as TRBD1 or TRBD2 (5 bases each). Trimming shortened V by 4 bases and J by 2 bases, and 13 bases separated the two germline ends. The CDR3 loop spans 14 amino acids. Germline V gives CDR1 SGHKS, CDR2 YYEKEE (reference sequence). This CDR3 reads CASSTRDRPYEQYF. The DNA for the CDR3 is TGTGCCAGCAGCACACGGGACCGGCCCTACGAGCAGTACTTC.

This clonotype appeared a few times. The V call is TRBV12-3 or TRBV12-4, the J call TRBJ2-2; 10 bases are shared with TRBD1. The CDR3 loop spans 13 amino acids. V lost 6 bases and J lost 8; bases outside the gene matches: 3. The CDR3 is CASRRQGAGELFF. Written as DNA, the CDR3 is TGTGCCAGCAGGCGACAGGGGGCTGGGGAGCTGTTTTTT.

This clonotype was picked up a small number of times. In DNA form, the CDR3 reads TGCGCCAGCAGCTTGGGGGCGAGCACCGGGGAGCTGTTTTTT. This translates into CASSLGASTGELFF. The chain uses TRBV5-1 and TRBJ2-2; D unclear. The CDR3 length is 14 residues. Germline V lookup: CDR1 SGHRS, CDR2 YFSETQ. Trimming shortened V by 0 bases and J by 4 bases, and 7 bases separated the two germline ends.

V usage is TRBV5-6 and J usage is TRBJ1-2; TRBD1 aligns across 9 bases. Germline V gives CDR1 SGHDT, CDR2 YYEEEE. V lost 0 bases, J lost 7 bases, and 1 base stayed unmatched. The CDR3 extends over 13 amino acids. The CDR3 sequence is CASSLGTGAGYTF. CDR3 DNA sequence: TGTGCCAGCAGCTTGGGGACAGGGGCTGGCTACACCTTC.

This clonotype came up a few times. CDR3 protein: CASSFHNEQFF. CDR3 DNA sequence: TGTGCCAGCAGCTTTCACAATGAGCAGTTCTTC. The rearrangement uses TRBV7-9 and TRBJ2-1; unclear D gene. Germline V gene lookup returns CDR1 SEHNR and CDR2 FQNEAQ (reference sequence). The ends were cut back, 3 bases at V and 5 bases at J, with 2 bases in the middle. The CDR3 runs to 11 residues.

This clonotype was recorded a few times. The CDR3: CASSTRVPEQYF. The CDR3, as DNA: TGTGCCAGCAGTACCAGGGTCCCCGAGCAGTACTTC. The rearrangement joins TRBV12-3 or TRBV12-4 to TRBJ2-7; a possible D gene is TRBD1 (5 bases). With 5 bases removed from V and 6 bases from J, the gap between germline ends came to 11 bases. The CDR3 is 12 amino acids.

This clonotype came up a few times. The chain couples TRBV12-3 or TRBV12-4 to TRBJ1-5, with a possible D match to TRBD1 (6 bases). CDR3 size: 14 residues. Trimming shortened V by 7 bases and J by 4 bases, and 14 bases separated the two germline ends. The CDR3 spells CASTPQGWNQPQHF. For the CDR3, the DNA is TGTGCCAGCACTCCCCAGGGGTGGAATCAGCCCCAGCATTTT.

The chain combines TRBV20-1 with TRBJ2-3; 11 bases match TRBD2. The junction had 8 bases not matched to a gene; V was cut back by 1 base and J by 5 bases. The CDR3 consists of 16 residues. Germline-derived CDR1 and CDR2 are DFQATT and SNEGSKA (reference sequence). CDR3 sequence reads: CSARALTSGIGDTQYF. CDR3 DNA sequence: TGCAGTGCTAGAGCTTTGACTAGCGGGATCGGAGATACGCAGTATTTT.

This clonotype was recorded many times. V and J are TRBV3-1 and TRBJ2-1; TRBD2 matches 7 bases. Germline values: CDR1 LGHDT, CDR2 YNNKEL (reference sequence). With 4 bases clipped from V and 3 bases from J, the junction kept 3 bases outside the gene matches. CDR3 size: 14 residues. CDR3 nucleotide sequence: TGTGCCAGCAGCCCTAGCGGCTACTACAATGAGCAGTTCTTC. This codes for CASSPSGYYNEQFF.

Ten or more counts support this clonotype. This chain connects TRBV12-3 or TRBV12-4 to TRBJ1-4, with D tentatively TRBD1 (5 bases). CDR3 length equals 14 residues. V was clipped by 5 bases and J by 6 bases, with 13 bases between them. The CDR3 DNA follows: TGTGCCAGCAGTGTCCACGGGGGGGATGAAAAACTGTTTTTT. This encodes CASSVHGGDEKLFF.

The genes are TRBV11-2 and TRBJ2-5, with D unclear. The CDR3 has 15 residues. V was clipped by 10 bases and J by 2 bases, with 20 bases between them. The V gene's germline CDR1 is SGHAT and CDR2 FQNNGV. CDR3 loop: CATRRAFRPQETQYF. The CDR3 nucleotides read TGTGCCACGCGGCGAGCCTTTCGACCACAAGAGACCCAGTACTTC. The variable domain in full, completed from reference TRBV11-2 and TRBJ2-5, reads EAGVAQSPRYKIIEKRQSVAFWCNPISGHATLYWYQQILGQGPKLLIQFQNNGVVDDSQLPKDRFSAERLKGVDSTLKIQPAKLEDSAVYLCATRRAFRPQETQYFGPGTRLLVL.

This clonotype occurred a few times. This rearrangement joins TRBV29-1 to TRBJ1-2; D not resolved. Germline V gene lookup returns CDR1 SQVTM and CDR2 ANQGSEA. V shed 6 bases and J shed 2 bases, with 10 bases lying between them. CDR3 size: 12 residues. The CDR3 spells CSVSGGNYGYTF. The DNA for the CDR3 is TGCAGCGTCTCAGGTGGCAACTATGGCTACACCTTC. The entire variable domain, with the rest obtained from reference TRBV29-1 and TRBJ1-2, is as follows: SAVISQKPSRDICQRGTSLTIQCQVDSQVTMMFWYRQQPGQSLTLIATANQGSEATYESGFVIDKFPISRPNLTFSTLTVSNMSPEDSSIYLCSVSGGNYGYTFGSGTRLTVV.

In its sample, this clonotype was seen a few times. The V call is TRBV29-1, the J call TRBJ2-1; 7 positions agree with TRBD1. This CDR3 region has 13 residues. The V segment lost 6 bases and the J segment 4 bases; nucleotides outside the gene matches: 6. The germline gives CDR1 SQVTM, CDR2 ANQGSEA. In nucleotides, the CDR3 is TGCAGCGTGGGGGACAGTAGATACAATGAGCAGTTCTTC. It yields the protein CSVGDSRYNEQFF.

CDR3 sequence: CASSLDRGLGEQYF. In DNA, the CDR3 is TGCGCCAGCAGCCTGGACAGGGGGCTGGGCGAGCAGTACTTC. The rearrangement links TRBV5-1 to TRBJ2-7, with 11 bases fitting TRBD1. This CDR3 has 14 residues. Per the germline V gene, CDR1 is SGHRS and CDR2 is YFSETQ. The V segment lost 4 bases and the J segment 6 bases; nucleotides outside the gene matches: 6.

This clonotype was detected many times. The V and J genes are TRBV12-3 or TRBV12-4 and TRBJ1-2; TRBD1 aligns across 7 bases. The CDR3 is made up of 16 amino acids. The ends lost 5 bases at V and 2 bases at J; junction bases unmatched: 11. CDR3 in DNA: TGTGCCAGCAGTCTTCACCGCGGGACAGTCAACTATGGCTACACCTTC. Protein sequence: CASSLHRGTVNYGYTF.

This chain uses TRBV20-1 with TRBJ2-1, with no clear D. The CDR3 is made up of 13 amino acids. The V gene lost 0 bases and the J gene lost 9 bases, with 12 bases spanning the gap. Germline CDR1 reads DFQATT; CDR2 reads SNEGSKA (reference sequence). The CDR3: CSARDSRGREQFF. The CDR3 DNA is TGCAGTGCTAGAGATTCTAGAGGCCGTGAGCAGTTCTTC.

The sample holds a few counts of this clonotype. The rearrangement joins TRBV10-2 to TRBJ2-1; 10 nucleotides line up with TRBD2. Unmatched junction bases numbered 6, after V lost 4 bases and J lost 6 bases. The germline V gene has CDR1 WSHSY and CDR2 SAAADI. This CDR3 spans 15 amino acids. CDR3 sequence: CASSATSGMRNEQFF. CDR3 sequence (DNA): TGCGCCAGCAGTGCTACTAGCGGGATGCGCAATGAGCAGTTCTTC.

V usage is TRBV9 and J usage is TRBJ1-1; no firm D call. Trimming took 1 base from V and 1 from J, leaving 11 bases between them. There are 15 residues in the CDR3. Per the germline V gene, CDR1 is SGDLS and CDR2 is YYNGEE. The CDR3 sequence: CASSVKGKPNTEAFF. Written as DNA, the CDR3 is TGTGCCAGCAGCGTAAAGGGAAAGCCGAACACTGAAGCTTTCTTT.

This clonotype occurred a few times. The CDR3 bases are TGTGCCACTTGGGGACGGACCTACAATGAGCAGTTCTTC. Protein: CATWGRTYNEQFF. This chain links TRBV19 with TRBJ2-1; perhaps D is TRBD1 or TRBD2 (5 bases each). The CDR3 has 13 amino acids. Trimming took 10 bases from V and 2 from J, leaving 12 bases between them. Germline loops: CDR1 LNHDA, CDR2 SQIVND (reference sequence).

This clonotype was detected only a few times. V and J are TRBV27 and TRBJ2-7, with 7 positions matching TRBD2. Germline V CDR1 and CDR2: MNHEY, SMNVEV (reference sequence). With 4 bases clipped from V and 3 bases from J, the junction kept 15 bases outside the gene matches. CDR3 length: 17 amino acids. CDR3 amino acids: CASSSPPGGRGFYEQYF. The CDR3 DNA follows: TGTGCCAGCAGTTCCCCTCCCGGTGGGAGGGGTTTCTACGAGCAGTACTTC.

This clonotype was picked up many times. The CDR3 loop is CASSLAGRQETQYF. For the CDR3, the DNA is TGTGCCAGCAGTCTAGCGGGGCGACAAGAGACCCAGTACTTC. The V call is TRBV7-7, the J call TRBJ2-5, with 9 nucleotides matching TRBD2. There are 14 residues in the CDR3. Germline loops: CDR1 SSHAT, CDR2 FNYEAQ (reference sequence). V dropped 6 bases and J dropped 2; count of bases not matched to a gene: 4. Full variable domain (remainder filled in from reference TRBV7-7 and TRBJ2-5): GAGVSQSPRYKVTKRGQDVTLRCDPISSHATLYWYQQALGQGPEFLTYFNYEAQPDKSGLPSDRFSAERPEGSISTLTIQRTEQRDSAMYRCASSLAGRQETQYFGPGTRLLVL.